This T cell receptor (beta chain) derives from a study of blood T cell repertoires in COVID-19. In the original processing: Reference gene primers were amplified, and this amplification served to estimate nucleated cell counts. Clones were read by immunoSEQ multiplex PCR, and TCRdb kept only the in-frame ones, dropping some. The V and J calls and the clone size are those of that table, but D and trimming were determined from the DNA. The sample records under 150,000 clones, about 84% being singletons. Germline V gene data show CDR1 as WSHSY and CDR2 as SAAADI. The CDR3 has 15 residues. V shed 7 bases and J 0 bases; nucleotides not matched to a gene: 6.

This chain connects TRBV10-2 to TRBJ1-3, with 7 bases lining up with TRBD1. The specimen sequenced was peripheral blood. This TCR was recovered from a man between 45 and 60 years old with acute or convalescent COVID-19. The CDR3 reads CASKPGTASGNTIYF. For the CDR3, the DNA is TGCGCCAGCAAACCGGGGACAGCCTCTGGAAACACCATATATTTT.